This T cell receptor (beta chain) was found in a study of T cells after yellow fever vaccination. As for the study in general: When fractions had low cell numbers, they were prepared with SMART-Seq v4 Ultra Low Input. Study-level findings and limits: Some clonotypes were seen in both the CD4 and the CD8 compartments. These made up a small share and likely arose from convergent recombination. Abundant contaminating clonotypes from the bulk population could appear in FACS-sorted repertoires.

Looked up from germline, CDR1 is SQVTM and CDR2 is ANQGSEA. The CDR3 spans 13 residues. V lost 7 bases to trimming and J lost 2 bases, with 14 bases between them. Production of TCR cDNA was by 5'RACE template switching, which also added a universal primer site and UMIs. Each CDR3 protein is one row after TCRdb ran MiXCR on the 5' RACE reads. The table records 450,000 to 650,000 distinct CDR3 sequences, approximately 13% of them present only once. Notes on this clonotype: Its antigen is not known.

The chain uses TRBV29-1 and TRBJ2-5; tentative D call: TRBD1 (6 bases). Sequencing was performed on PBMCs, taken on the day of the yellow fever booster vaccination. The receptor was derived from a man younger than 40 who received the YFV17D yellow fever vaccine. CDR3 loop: CSAAGQFQETQYF. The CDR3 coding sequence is TGCAGCGCCGCAGGACAGTTTCAAGAGACCCAGTACTTC.